Presented here are 20 T cell receptor beta chains from one specimen sequenced in a study of CD8 T cells in ankylosing spondylitis. TCRdb independently ran MiXCR on the 5' RACE reads; one entry per CDR3 protein. The table records some 220,000 distinct CDR3 sequences, over 9.5% of them present only once. Source material: blood, either unsorted or a sorted T cell fraction (not recorded which). The receptors were gathered from a male donor with ankylosing spondylitis or in good health (not recorded which).

This clonotype was counted at least ten times. The chain joins TRBV4-1 to TRBJ2-5; 8 nucleotides agree with TRBD1. The junction had 5 bases not matched to a gene; V was cut back by 3 bases and J by 5 bases. The CDR3 is 14 amino acids. The germline V gene encodes CDR1 MGHRA and CDR2 YSYEKL. The CDR3 loop reads CASSQGQEEETQYF. The CDR3 coding sequence is TGCGCCAGCAGCCAGGGACAGGAGGAGGAGACCCAGTACTTC.

This clonotype was detected ten times or more. V is TRBV5-1 and J is TRBJ1-1, with 10 bases lining up with TRBD1. The CDR3 covers 15 residues. Germline loops: CDR1 SGHRS, CDR2 YFSETQ. With V trimmed by 2 bases and J by 3 bases, 4 bases remained unmatched. The CDR3 nucleotides read TGCGCCAGCAGCTTCTCCGGGACAGGGGACACTGAAGCTTTCTTT. Translating it yields CASSFSGTGDTEAFF.

This clonotype occurred many times. V usage is TRBV5-1 and J usage is TRBJ2-4; possibly TRBD2 for D (6 bases). The V end was cut by 0 bases, the J end by 0 bases, with 10 bases between. The CDR3 loop spans 16 amino acids. Looked up from germline, CDR1 is SGHRS and CDR2 is YFSETQ. The CDR3 DNA reads TGCGCCAGCAGCTTGGGCGGAGGGCTAGCCAAAAACATTCAGTACTTC. Protein: CASSLGGGLAKNIQYF.

Regarding this clonotype: This clone may be a read error of a much larger clone one base away. The rearrangement links TRBV20-1 to TRBJ1-1; D unresolved. The germline V gene has CDR1 DFQATT and CDR2 SNEGSKA (reference sequence). This CDR3 spans 12 amino acids. As DNA, the CDR3 is TGCAGTACTAGAGTGGTGGAAACTGAAGCTTTCTTT. Protein: CSTRVVETEAFF.

This chain uses TRBV2 with TRBJ1-2, with 11 bases lining up with TRBD1. The germline CDR1 and CDR2 sequences are SNHLY and FYNNEI. J was trimmed by 5 bases and V by 6 bases; bases with no gene match: 8. This CDR3 is built from 15 residues. The CDR3 region is CASRTGTGGSYGYTF. The CDR3 DNA reads TGTGCCAGCAGGACCGGGACAGGGGGATCTTATGGCTACACCTTC.

This clonotype was observed many times. The chain couples TRBV3-1 to TRBJ2-1; TRBD2 might be the D (6 bases). This CDR3 has 18 amino acids. V lost 2 bases and J 0 bases, leaving 17 bases between the germline ends. Germline CDR1 reads LGHDT; CDR2 reads YNNKEL (reference sequence). The CDR3 protein is CASSQFSIAVSSYNEQFF. DNA of the CDR3: TGTGCCAGCAGCCAATTTTCCATAGCGGTAAGCTCCTACAATGAGCAGTTCTTC.

This clonotype was recorded at least ten times. The CDR3 DNA is TGTGCCAGCAGCAGGGCAGGGATCTACAATGAGCAGTTCTTC. Its translation: CASSRAGIYNEQFF. The V and J genes are TRBV27 and TRBJ2-1, with D maybe TRBD1 (5 bases). With 6 bases removed from V and 3 bases from J, the gap between germline ends came to 12 bases. The CDR3 consists of 14 residues. Germline assignment: CDR1 MNHEY and CDR2 SMNVEV (reference sequence).

This clonotype was counted at least ten times. This chain uses TRBV20-1 with TRBJ1-5, with 7 bases identical to TRBD1. V shed 3 bases, J shed 10 bases, and the junction held 12 bases outside the gene matches. The CDR3 loop spans 14 amino acids. Germline V gene data show CDR1 as DFQATT and CDR2 as SNEGSKA (reference sequence). The CDR3: CSASRQGDVEPQHF. DNA of the CDR3: TGCAGTGCTAGCCGACAGGGAGATGTAGAACCCCAGCATTTT.

This clonotype was seen a handful of times. V is TRBV6-1 and J is TRBJ2-5; no firm D call. Germline V gene data show CDR1 as MNHNS and CDR2 as SASEGT. The CDR3 runs 15 residues. The germline V and J ends were trimmed by 6 bases and 2 bases, with 16 bases remaining between them. The CDR3 coding sequence is TGTGCCAGCAGCCTCTACAGAGAGAGACAAGAGACCCAGTACTTC. It encodes CASSLYRERQETQYF.

This clonotype was seen ten or more times. The rearrangement uses TRBV29-1 and TRBJ1-1; D is perhaps TRBD1 (5 bases). V was trimmed by 7 bases and J by 1 base, leaving 16 bases between them. The CDR3 is 14 residues long. Germline V gene lookup returns CDR1 SQVTM and CDR2 ANQGSEA. In DNA, the CDR3 is TGCAGCGCGCCCCCGGGGGGAAGGAACACTGAAGCTTTCTTT. It is translated as CSAPPGGRNTEAFF. The complete variable domain, with remaining parts taken from reference TRBV29-1 and TRBJ1-1, reads SAVISQKPSRDICQRGTSLTIQCQVDSQVTMMFWYRQQPGQSLTLIATANQGSEATYESGFVIDKFPISRPNLTFSTLTVSNMSPEDSSIYLCSAPPGGRNTEAFFGQGTRLTVV.

This clonotype was seen at least ten times. The V and J genes are TRBV12-3 or TRBV12-4 and TRBJ2-5; TRBD2 aligns across 9 bases. J was trimmed by 5 bases and V by 3 bases; bases with no gene match: 1. The CDR3 runs to 13 residues. CDR3: CASSFTSGETQYF. The CDR3 DNA is TGTGCCAGCAGTTTTACTAGCGGGGAGACCCAGTACTTC.

This clonotype came up many times. The CDR3 protein is CSAAWKGSSAGYNEQFF. CDR3 coding DNA: TGCAGTGCCGCATGGAAGGGGAGTAGCGCCGGCTACAATGAGCAGTTCTTC. The V call is TRBV20-1, the J call TRBJ2-1; tentatively, D is TRBD1 or TRBD2 (5 bases each). The CDR3 loop spans 17 amino acids. From germline, CDR1 is DFQATT and CDR2 SNEGSKA (reference sequence). V was pared by 6 bases and J by 3 bases, with 24 bases between.

Ten or more counts support this clonotype. This chain connects TRBV11-2 to TRBJ1-3; 7 positions match TRBD1. The junction had 1 base not matched to a gene; V was cut back by 0 bases and J by 2 bases. Germline CDR1 SGHAT, CDR2 FQNNGV. The CDR3 runs to 15 residues. The CDR3 region has the DNA TGTGCCAGCAGCTTAGAAGGGACAGCTGGAAACACCATATATTTT. This gives the protein CASSLEGTAGNTIYF.

This clonotype appeared a few times. The chain has TRBV6-1 and TRBJ1-2; 8 bases are a match to TRBD1. Per germline, CDR1 MNHNS and CDR2 SASEGT. CDR3 length: 14 residues. The V segment lost 7 bases and the J segment 2 bases; nucleotides outside the gene matches: 6. The DNA of the CDR3 is TGTGCCAGCACCCAAGGACAGGGCAACTATGGCTACACCTTC. This translates into CASTQGQGNYGYTF.

This sequence joins TRBV7-2 and TRBJ2-1, with a possible D match to TRBD1 (5 bases). The CDR3 totals 12 residues. Per germline, CDR1 SGHTA and CDR2 FQGNSA. Deletions cut 5 bases from V and 7 bases from J, with 9 bases between. This chain's CDR3 is CASSKRGNEQFF. For the CDR3, the DNA is TGTGCCAGCAGCAAAAGGGGAAATGAGCAGTTCTTC.

This clonotype was counted at least ten times. The DNA of the CDR3 is TGCGCCAGCAGCCTAGCGGGGGGGTTCACAGATACGCAGTATTTT. Amino acids: CASSLAGGFTDTQYF. J is TRBJ2-3 and V is TRBV5-1; 12 bases line up with TRBD2. V shed 4 bases, J shed 2 bases, and the junction held 2 bases outside the gene matches. This CDR3 is 15 amino acids long. The germline V gene has CDR1 SGHRS and CDR2 YFSETQ.

This clonotype has at least ten counts. The chain carries TRBV20-1 and TRBJ2-1; D may match TRBD1 or TRBD2 (5 bases each). V lost 1 base and J lost 4, with 14 bases in between. This CDR3 spans 15 amino acids. Germline CDR1 DFQATT, CDR2 SNEGSKA (reference sequence). CDR3 protein: CSARAPGTAYNEQFF. The CDR3 nucleotides read TGCAGTGCTAGAGCCCCTGGGACCGCGTACAATGAGCAGTTCTTC.

This clonotype has at least ten counts. V and J are TRBV4-2 and TRBJ2-1, with 13 bases aligning to TRBD2. The germline V gene encodes CDR1 LGHNA and CDR2 YNFKEQ. The ends lost 5 bases at V and 0 bases at J; junction bases unmatched: 13. The CDR3 covers 20 residues. The CDR3 sequence: CASSVTGTSGMKSSYNEQFF. The CDR3 DNA reads as TGTGCCAGCAGCGTCACCGGGACTAGCGGGATGAAGAGCTCCTACAATGAGCAGTTCTTC.

This clonotype showed up many times. This chain uses TRBV7-6 with TRBJ2-5; D gene unclear. Germline-derived CDR1 and CDR2 are SGHVS and FNYEAQ. The CDR3 runs 13 residues. Trimming removed 1 base from V and 5 bases from J, with 8 bases in between. This CDR3 is CASSLDTVETQYF. CDR3 DNA sequence: TGTGCCAGCAGCTTAGATACTGTCGAGACCCAGTACTTC.

In the case of this clonotype: This sequence may be a read error, since a much larger clone differs from it by one base. The CDR3 bases are TGTGCCAGCAGCTTGACAGGGAGGACTGAAGTTTTCTTT. It codes for CASSLTGRTEVFF. This chain uses TRBV28 with TRBJ1-1; 7 bases are shared with TRBD1. CDR1 and CDR2 from the germline V gene are MDHEN and SYDVKM. The CDR3 has 13 residues.